This is a list of T cell receptor beta chains from one sample in a study of cytomegalovirus exposure and HLA in healthy donors. Sequencing used immunoSEQ multiplex PCR; TCRdb keeps in-frame clones, though not all of them. This sample carries about 130,000 clones, roughly 9.8% of them seen once, and the ten largest clones take less than 2%. The sequencing input was PBMCs. These TCRs come from a man between 45 and 60 years old in good health and CMV-seronegative. Each CDR3 is given with its conserved first and last residue. The D gene is left open where the match is weak. Rows give clone size only sometimes, using once, few, many, or a class for an expanded clone.

few TRBJ1-3 TRBV6-1 - TGTGCCAGCCCCGACGGGGGGCCTGGAAACACCATATATTTT CASPDGGPGNTIYF
- TRBJ2-1 TRBV6-6 - TGTGCCAGCAGACCTCTCTTTGGGGGGGGCAACAATGAGCAGTTCTTC CASRPLFGGGNNEQFF
- TRBJ2-7 TRBV2 - TGTGCCAGCAGGGAGACCGCCGGTGAGCAGTACTTC CASRETAGEQYF
- TRBJ1-5 TRBV10-2 - TGCGCCAGCAGTGAATCACAGGGTAATCAGCCCCAGCATTTT CASSESQGNQPQHF
- TRBJ2-3 TRBV6-4 TRBD2 TGTGCCAGCAGTCCCGAGACTAGCGGGGCAACGCAGTATTTT CASSPETSGATQYF
- TRBJ2-3 TRBV12-1 - TGTGCCAGCAGCCCTACTAGCGGGGGAGAGGGGGATACGCAGTATTTT CASSPTSGGEGDTQYF
few TRBJ2-7 TRBV11-2 - TGTGCCAGCAGCTTGTCGTCCGGAGCCTTCAACGAGCAGTACTTC CASSLSSGAFNEQYF
- TRBJ2-1 TRBV5-1 TRBD2 TGCGCCAGCAGCTTGGGTGGACCGAGGACTAGCGGGAGTCGCAATGAGCAGTTCTTC CASSLGGPRTSGSRNEQFF
few TRBJ1-1 TRBV6-8 - TGTGCCAGCAGTTACCTGCGGAGTGAAGCTTTCTTT CASSYLRSEAFF
few TRBJ1-5 TRBV7-9 - TGTGCCAGCAGCTTAGCGGCCCCAGGGGCTGTTTATCAGCCCCAGCATTTT CASSLAAPGAVYQPQHF
- TRBJ1-1 TRBV30 - TGTGCCTGGAGTGTACCGCCGTACAGAGGGGCTTTCTTT CAWSVPPYRGAFF
few TRBJ1-2 TRBV7-9 - TGTGCCAGCAGCTTCCTTAACTATGGCTACACCTTC CASSFLNYGYTF
- TRBJ2-7 TRBV11-3 TRBD2 TGTGCCAGCAGCTTGGGACTCGAGCGGGAAATGGACGAGCAGTACTTC CASSLGLEREMDEQYF
few TRBJ2-6 TRBV30 - TGTGCCTGGTCCGCCGGGGGCTCTGGGGCCAACGTCCTGACTTTC CAWSAGGSGANVLTF
- TRBJ2-3 TRBV4-1 TRBD2 TGCGCCAGCAGCCAGGCTAGCGGGGGGGGTAGTACAGATACGCAGTATTTT CASSQASGGGSTDTQYF
- TRBJ2-7 TRBV15 TRBD1 TGTGCCACCAGCCGGGACAGGGGTTACGAGCAGTACTTC CATSRDRGYEQYF
few TRBJ1-6 TRBV27 TRBD1 TGTGCCAGCTTCCGGGACAGTGGTTCACCCCTCCACTTT CASFRDSGSPLHF
- TRBJ2-7 TRBV28 TRBD2 TGTGCCAGCAGTTTGCGCGGGAGGGTTCCCGAGCAGTACTTC CASSLRGRVPEQYF
- TRBJ2-3 TRBV6-5 - TGTGCCAGCAGAGAGAGCGGAAGGAATACGCAGTATTTT CASRESGRNTQYF
few TRBJ2-1 TRBV19 TRBD2 TGTGCCAGTAGTAGGGCGGGAGGGCCTCAGAATGAGCAGTTCTTC CASSRAGGPQNEQFF
few TRBJ2-7 TRBV14 TRBD1 TGTGCCAGCAGCCACAGGCCGACAGGGTCCTACGAGCAGTACTTC CASSHRPTGSYEQYF
- TRBJ2-7 TRBV19 TRBD2 TGTGCCAGTACCAGGGAGGGAGGAATGACCTACGAGCAGTACTTC CASTREGGMTYEQYF
few TRBJ2-3 TRBV5-1 TRBD2 TGCGCCAGCAGCGGCCCCGGGGGGGCAGATACGCAGTATTTT CASSGPGGADTQYF
- TRBJ2-5 TRBV28 - TGTGCCAGCAAAGAGGGGGGCGCGGGAGAGAGAGAGACCCAGTACTTC CASKEGGAGERETQYF
- TRBJ1-1 TRBV27 - TGTGCCAGCAGTTGGGGCAGCGGGATGAACACTGAAGCTTTCTTT CASSWGSGMNTEAFF
- TRBJ2-7 TRBV13 - TGTGCCAGCAGCTCCCCCCACGAGCAGTACTTC CASSSPHEQYF
few TRBJ1-4 TRBV6-5 TRBD1 TGTGCCAGCACCACAGGGGTCACTAATGAAAAACTGTTTTTT CASTTGVTNEKLFF
- TRBJ2-2 TRBV5-1 TRBD2 TGCGCCAGCAGCTTGAGACTAGCGGGAGTTGCCGGGGAGCTGTTTTTT CASSLRLAGVAGELFF
- TRBJ2-1 TRBV6-5 TRBD2 TGTGCCAGCAGTTACGGGGGACTAGCGTCTGGAGAGCAGTTCTTC CASSYGGLASGEQFF
- TRBJ2-5 TRBV5-1 - TGCGCCAGCAGCTTGGAAGGCAGGGGAGAGACCCAGTACTTC CASSLEGRGETQYF
few TRBJ2-1 TRBV5-4 - TGTGCCAGCAGCTTGAGGCGGGCCTCCTACAATGAGCAGTTCTTC CASSLRRASYNEQFF
few TRBJ2-1 TRBV9 TRBD1 TGTGCCAGCACTCATACGGGGACAGGGGCCCTCAATGAGCAGTTCTTC CASTHTGTGALNEQFF
few TRBJ2-3 TRBV7-7 - TGTGCTAGCAGCTTAGGAATGGACAGAACGTTGGATACGCAGTATTTT CASSLGMDRTLDTQYF
few TRBJ2-7 TRBV27 - TGTGCCAGCAGTCAAGGAGGGCCATCTTCCTACGAGCAGTACTTC CASSQGGPSSYEQYF
- TRBJ1-5 TRBV29-1 - TGCAGCGTTGGAGTAGGGAGGCGCCAGCCCCAGCATTTT CSVGVGRRQPQHF
- TRBJ2-7 TRBV11-3 - TGTGCCAGCAGCTTAGGTCCTAGATCCTACGAGCAGTACTTC CASSLGPRSYEQYF
- TRBJ2-3 TRBV29-1 TRBD1 TGCAGCGCACCCTCCACCGGGACAGGGGTAACAGATACGCAGTATTTT CSAPSTGTGVTDTQYF
- TRBJ1-5 TRBV10-1 TRBD1 TGCGCCAGCAGTACAGGGGGCGGTCAGCCCCAGCATTTT CASSTGGGQPQHF
- TRBJ2-1 TRBV11-2 TRBD2 TGTGCCAGCAGCATGAGGACTAGCGGGATGTACAATGAGCAGTTCTTC CASSMRTSGMYNEQFF
few TRBJ1-1 TRBV6-1 - TGTGCCAGCATTGTCCGACAGGTCAACACTGAAGCTTTCTTT CASIVRQVNTEAFF
few TRBJ1-5 TRBV12-5 - TGTGCTAGTGGTGTCGACAGCAATAGCAATCAGCCCCAGCATTTT CASGVDSNSNQPQHF
few TRBJ2-2 TRBV7-9 TRBD1 TGTGCCAGCAGCCCTGGACAGGAGGAAGACACCGGGGAGCTGTTTTTT CASSPGQEEDTGELFF
- TRBJ1-6 TRBV2 TRBD1 TGTGCCAGCAGTGAATTCATGGGACAGAATTCACCCCTCCACTTT CASSEFMGQNSPLHF
few TRBJ1-1 TRBV19 - TGTGCCAGTAGTATAGCCCTGACTAACACTGAAGCTTTCTTT CASSIALTNTEAFF
- TRBJ2-1 TRBV4-1 TRBD1 TGCGCCAGCAGCCAAGGTGGACAGGGGGAAGGTGGGCAGTTCTTC CASSQGGQGEGGQFF
few TRBJ2-3 TRBV4-2 - TGTGCCAGCAGCCCGCTGGTGGCAGGCACAGATACGCAGTATTTT CASSPLVAGTDTQYF
- TRBJ2-7 TRBV11-2 TRBD1 TGTGCCAGCAGCGCCACAGGGGGCGAGGGCTCTCGGTACTTC CASSATGGEGSRYF
few TRBJ2-3 TRBV19 TRBD1 TGTGCCAGTAACCTCCAGGGGGTGTCAGATACGCAGTATTTT CASNLQGVSDTQYF
few TRBJ1-3 TRBV5-5 - TGTGCCAGCAGCTTGGATGGGGGCAGATCTGGAAACACCATATATTTT CASSLDGGRSGNTIYF
- TRBJ2-3 TRBV28 TRBD2 TGTGCCAGCAACGGGATCGGGAGGGCCGAAGATACGCAGTATTTT CASNGIGRAEDTQYF
- TRBJ1-2 TRBV6-5 TRBD1 TGTGCCAGCAGAGAGCCCGGGACAGGGAAAGACACCTTC CASREPGTGKDTF
few TRBJ2-7 TRBV30 - TGTGCCTGGAGTGTCGGGGAACATAGCTACGAGCAGTACTTC CAWSVGEHSYEQYF
- TRBJ2-7 TRBV7-2 TRBD1 TGTGCCAGCAGCTCTCGGACAGGCTCCTACGAGCAGTACTTC CASSSRTGSYEQYF
few TRBJ2-2 TRBV5-6 TRBD1 TGTGCCAGCAGCCTGACAGGGGCCTACACCGGGGAGCTGTTTTTT CASSLTGAYTGELFF
- TRBJ1-5 TRBV7-9 - TGTGCCAGCAGCTTAGTGAGCAGCGGGCCCCAGCATTTT CASSLVSSGPQHF
- TRBJ2-7 TRBV6-6 - TGTGCCAGCAGTTATACCTACGAGCAGTACTTC CASSYTYEQYF